This T cell receptor beta chain appears in the sequencing data of a study of cytomegalovirus exposure and HLA in healthy donors. Study-wide results and limits: Fewer N-insertions than the roughly 670-donor mean were reportedly shown by an Asian-associated ancestry cluster in a later analysis. HLA alleles were associated with fewer than 20,000 TCR beta sequences in a later analysis at 0.05 false discovery rate. Published work reported that the classifier diagnosed cytomegalovirus status with high specificity and sensitivity. A link between a missense DCLRE1C variant and TCR beta V- and J-gene trimming emerged from a later analysis.

The PCR made use of 60 Vbeta and 13 Jbeta primers. TCRdb's table, derived via immunoSEQ multiplex PCR, lists solely in-frame clones and lacks some. Among about 110,000 clones listed, around three quarters were seen once. A remark on this clone: What it binds is unknown. The junction does not match germline at one end; this may be a read error.

This CDR3 has 12 residues. The germline V gene has CDR1 SGHAT and CDR2 FQNNGV. This sequence joins TRBV11-2 and TRBJ2-7; the D is unclear. Sequenced: PBMCs. The TCR sequence derives from a woman aged 40 to 50 in good health and CMV-seronegative. CDR3 nucleotides: TGTGCCAGCAGCTTAGGCTCCTACGGGCAGTACTTC. Translation: CASSLGSYGQYF.